This T cell receptor (beta chain) came from a study of cytomegalovirus exposure and HLA in healthy donors. Overall study findings and caveats: TCR sequences were mostly rare, though some public TCRs occurred in many donors.

This clone was counted once. Its antigen is currently unknown. Germline CDR1 is GTSNPN and CDR2 is SVGIG (reference sequence). The CDR3 is made up of 16 amino acids. Trimming removed 0 bases from V and 2 bases from J, with 15 bases in between. PCR involved 60 Vbeta and 13 Jbeta primers. Libraries were prepared by immunoSEQ multiplex PCR; TCRdb keeps only in-frame clonotypes and omits some of them. The sample contains over 120,000 clones, 80% of which appear only once. This rearrangement joins TRBV30 to TRBJ2-3; tentatively, D is TRBD2 (6 bases). The sequenced sample was PBMCs. This sequence originates from a man in his forties in good health and CMV-seronegative. The CDR3 sequence is CAWSVLAGPSTDTQYF. DNA for the CDR3: TGTGCCTGGAGTGTACTTGCGGGACCTTCCACAGATACGCAGTATTTT.